These 13 T cell receptor beta chains were sequenced from one sample in a study of cytotoxic CD8 clonotypes in ibrutinib-treated CLL (dated by TCRdb to 2020 to 2023). The sample's time point label, decoded: 12 months on ibrutinib. The method was the immunoSEQ multiplex PCR assay. TCRdb took over this immuneACCESS table, retaining in-frame rearrangements with V and J assigned. Such tables are incomplete; in checked studies, under half of the missing clones stem from an unresolved V gene, and the remainder is unexplained. The sample profile shows 130,000 to 150,000 clones; 79% of them were found once. The ten biggest clones cover roughly 13% of the sample. The source was PBMCs, collected after 12 months of ibrutinib treatment. These receptors were obtained from a human donor with chronic lymphocytic leukemia.

J is TRBJ2-7 and V is TRBV30; TRBD2 aligns across 7 bases. This CDR3 region has 13 residues. CDR1 is GTSNPN, CDR2 SVGIG, per germline (reference sequence). The V and J ends lost 2 bases and 11 bases, in that order; junction bases with no gene match: 12. The DNA of the CDR3 is TGTGCCTGGAGTTATGGTAGGGTAAGCGGGGAGTACTTC. It yields the protein CAWSYGRVSGEYF.

This clone was seen only a few times. The J gene is TRBJ2-5, the V gene TRBV14; 7 bases align to TRBD2. Trimming removed 4 bases from V and 9 bases from J; junction bases left unmatched: 2. Germline CDR1 is SGHDN and CDR2 is FVKESK. CDR3 length: 11 residues. As DNA, the CDR3 is TGTGCCAGCAGCCCGGGGGGATCCCAGTACTTC. It specifies CASSPGGSQYF.

V gene TRBV19 combines with J gene TRBJ2-7, with TRBD2 matching over 10 bases. The length of the CDR3 is 14 residues. With V trimmed by 0 bases and J by 7 bases, 3 bases remained unmatched. In germline, CDR1 is LNHDA, CDR2 SQIVND (reference sequence). The CDR3 bases are TGTGCCAGTAGTATAGATCTTAGCGGGAGGGAGCAGTACTTC. It encodes CASSIDLSGREQYF.

DNA of the CDR3: TGTGCCAGTAGTATCGTTTGGGACAGGGCGTACCATGAGCAGTTCTTC. It specifies CASSIVWDRAYHEQFF. The chain is built from TRBV19 and TRBJ2-1; 9 bases align to TRBD1. The junction had 11 bases not matched to a gene; V was cut back by 3 bases and J by 8 bases. The CDR3 totals 16 residues. Germline V CDR1 and CDR2: LNHDA, SQIVND (reference sequence).

The genes are TRBV10-3 and TRBJ2-5, with 7 bases that match TRBD2. This CDR3 region has 13 residues. The germline gives CDR1 ENHRY, CDR2 SYGVKD. V gave up 2 bases and J gave up 3 bases; unmatched junction bases: 0. The CDR3 sequence: CAISEGREETQYF. For the CDR3, the DNA is TGTGCCATCAGTGAGGGGAGGGAAGAGACCCAGTACTTC.

CDR3 in DNA: TGTGCCAGCAGCTTAAGCCCCGGACAGGGGGATCAGCCCCAGCATTTT. This encodes CASSLSPGQGDQPQHF. The gene calls are TRBV7-2 and TRBJ1-5; 10 nucleotides line up with TRBD1. There are 16 residues in the CDR3. Germline V CDR1 and CDR2: SGHTA, FQGNSA. V lost 2 bases to trimming and J lost 5 bases; unmatched junction nucleotides: 6.

This clone was found a few times. This sequence joins TRBV14 and TRBJ2-1; no clear D. Germline V lookup: CDR1 SGHDN, CDR2 FVKESK. This CDR3 contains 13 residues. V was trimmed by 5 bases and J by 0 bases, leaving 5 bases between them. The CDR3 region is CASSSSSYNEQFF. The CDR3, as DNA: TGTGCCAGCAGCTCTAGCTCCTACAATGAGCAGTTCTTC.

V is TRBV6-5 and J is TRBJ1-5, with D hard to call. This CDR3 spans 14 amino acids. V dropped 6 bases and J dropped 5 bases, with 14 bases sitting between them. Germline V gives CDR1 MNHEY, CDR2 SVGAGI. DNA for the CDR3: TGTGCCAGCAGGGCTACGGTTAACGATCAGCCCCAGCATTTT. Translating it yields CASRATVNDQPQHF.

The gene calls are TRBV7-9 and TRBJ2-7; 9 bases are a match to TRBD1. The J segment lost 2 bases and the V segment lost 7 bases, leaving 3 bases of the junction unmatched. The CDR3 is made up of 13 amino acids. Germline V CDR1 and CDR2: SEHNR, FQNEAQ (reference sequence). The CDR3 DNA sequence: TGTGCCAGCACGGACAGGGGTCCCTACGAGCAGTACTTC. Its protein product is CASTDRGPYEQYF.

The rearrangement links TRBV27 to TRBJ2-5; 11 bases agree with TRBD2. With 3 bases clipped from V and 5 bases from J, the junction kept 17 bases outside the gene matches. The CDR3 loop spans 19 amino acids. Germline CDR1 reads MNHEY; CDR2 reads SMNVEV (reference sequence). The CDR3 DNA follows: TGTGCCAGCAGTTTCAGGGCCTCGACTAGCGGGACTGGATGGGAGACCCAGTACTTC. Translated: CASSFRASTSGTGWETQYF.

The V call is TRBV20-1, the J call TRBJ2-3; D may be TRBD2 (5 bases). With 3 bases removed from V and 6 bases from J, the gap between germline ends came to 7 bases. The germline gives CDR1 DFQATT, CDR2 SNEGSKA (reference sequence). This CDR3 contains 11 residues. The CDR3 DNA sequence: TGCAGTGCTAGCGGGGTGGATACGCAGTATTTT. Protein product: CSASGVDTQYF.

This sequence joins TRBV19 and TRBJ1-5; D is unclear. The CDR3 is 13 residues long. Germline CDR1 reads LNHDA; CDR2 reads SQIVND (reference sequence). Trimming removed 3 bases from V and 5 bases from J, with 8 bases in between. DNA for the CDR3: TGTGCCAGTAGTATCAGGCGAGATCAGCCCCAGCATTTT. Encoded protein: CASSIRRDQPQHF.

The V gene is TRBV7-8, the J gene TRBJ2-1; TRBD1 might be the D (5 bases). Germline CDR1 SGHVS, CDR2 FQNEAQ. The CDR3 spans 18 residues. Trimming left V 0 bases short and J 2 bases short, with 17 bases between. This chain's CDR3 is CASSLAFTPGYPYNEQFF. In DNA, the CDR3 is TGTGCCAGCAGCTTAGCCTTTACTCCAGGGTACCCCTACAATGAGCAGTTCTTC.